This record concerns one TCR beta chain sequence. Its target is unknown. These data come from a study of T cells in Graves' hyperthyroidism and ophthalmopathy. Study results and limitations: Most thyroid-expanded clonotypes above 0.001 were also found in blood.

V lost 2 bases, J lost 1 base, and 14 bases lay in between. Germline CDR1 is MNHNS and CDR2 is SASEGT. The CDR3 runs 16 residues. The investigators amplified TCR beta CDR3 regions from RNA transcripts. First-round RT-PCR of the TCR CDR3 relied on the HTBI primer set. From the multiplex PCR reads, TCRdb called clonotypes with MiXCR, one entry per CDR3 protein. This sample carries fewer than 700,000 distinct CDR3 sequences, 17% of them seen once, and the ten largest clones take approximately 16%. The source of this sequence is a woman between 18 and 29 years old with Graves' ophthalmopathy. Sequenced input: blood. This chain joins TRBV6-1 and TRBJ1-2; the D gene is possibly TRBD1 (5 bases). The CDR3 is CASSEQEGSYNYGYTF. For the CDR3, the DNA is TGTGCCAGCAGTGAACAGGAGGGGTCGTATAACTATGGCTACACCTTC.